The clone carrying this T cell receptor beta chain was seen only a few times. The antigen is not known. The record originates from a study of T cells after yellow fever vaccination. Study results and caveats: A small share of clonotypes appeared in both CD4 and CD8 compartments. Most clones from primary vaccination resurfaced after the booster (around 97% CD4, around 89% CD8).

Germline-derived CDR1 and CDR2 are SGHRS and YFSETQ. The CDR3 spans 15 residues. The V end lost 1 base, the J end lost 3 bases, and 10 bases lay between the germline ends. TCRdb fed the 5' RACE reads into MiXCR, producing one record per CDR3 protein. The table lists approximately 550,000 distinct CDR3 sequences, around an eighth of them singletons. Here the sequenced sample was PBMCs, taken on the day of the yellow fever booster vaccination. The TCR originated in a man aged 25-40 years who received the YFV17D yellow fever vaccine. The rearrangement uses TRBV5-1 and TRBJ2-2; no firm D call. CDR3 region: CASSLRPGDTGELFF. The CDR3 nucleotides are TGCGCCAGCAGCTTGAGGCCGGGTGACACCGGGGAGCTGTTTTTT.